This TCR beta chain was sequenced for a study of blood T cells in healthy people across ages. Study conclusions and caveats: What prevented conclusive comparison of naive and antigen-experienced cells was that PBMCs were unsorted. For the donors, CMV status was unknown and possibly confounded expanded clonotype changes.

Comments on this clonotype: The antigen remains undetermined.

Roughly 10 milliliters was the volume of peripheral blood drawn from each donor. Alongside a J-beta primer mix, a sample-barcoded 5' primer served in a second PCR lasting about 7 to 11 cycles. One entry per CDR3 protein, called by TCRdb with MiXCR from the 5' RACE reads. The sample has fewer than 2 million distinct CDR3 sequences; 35% to 50% are singletons. The germline V and J ends were trimmed by 4 bases and 4 bases, with 19 bases remaining between them. CDR3 length: 16 residues. Germline V lookup: CDR1 SGHTA, CDR2 FQGNSA. The material sequenced was blood. The receptor comes from a human donor in good health. This chain connects TRBV7-2 to TRBJ2-5; D could derive from TRBD1 or TRBD2 (5 bases each). DNA for the CDR3: TGTGCCAGCAGCTCCCAGAGAGCTAGGGGAGCAGAGACCCAGTACTTC. It codes for CASSSQRARGAETQYF.